Presented here are 23 T cell receptor beta chains from one specimen sequenced in a study of blood T cell repertoires in COVID-19. Sequencing used immunoSEQ multiplex PCR; TCRdb keeps in-frame clones, though not all of them. The sample records around 140,000 clones, 88% being singletons. Sequences were obtained from peripheral blood. The receptors stem from a human donor with COVID-19, enrolled during active disease. The donor label of this sample is uncertain.

This chain joins TRBV11-3 and TRBJ2-1, with a possible D match to TRBD1 (6 bases). The CDR3 extends over 15 amino acids. Trimming took off 4 bases at V and 0 bases at J, with 10 bases between the two ends. CDR1 and CDR2 (germline): SGHNT, YENEEA. This CDR3 reads CASSSRDNSYNEQFF. The CDR3 DNA follows: TGTGCCAGCAGCTCCCGGGACAACTCCTACAATGAGCAGTTCTTC.

This chain joins TRBV7-9 and TRBJ2-5; 7 bases align to TRBD1. V was clipped by 4 bases and J by 3 bases; unmatched bases: 5. CDR1 is SEHNR, CDR2 FQNEAQ, per germline (reference sequence). The CDR3 extends over 14 amino acids. CDR3 DNA: TGTGCCAGCAGCTCATCCGGGACAGAAGAGACCCAGTACTTC. As protein: CASSSSGTEETQYF.

This chain joins TRBV11-2 and TRBJ2-7; 7 bases line up with TRBD2. V lost 0 bases, J lost 0 bases, and 2 bases stayed unmatched. Germline V gene sequence: CDR1 SGHAT, CDR2 FQNNGV. There are 15 residues in the CDR3. CDR3 coding DNA: TGTGCCAGCAGCTTAGAGCGGGGGAGCTCCTACGAGCAGTACTTC. Its protein is CASSLERGSSYEQYF.

The chain joins TRBV7-9 to TRBJ1-5; TRBD1 might be the D (5 bases). The V end lost 5 bases, the J end lost 1 base, and 12 bases lay between the germline ends. Germline V gives CDR1 SEHNR, CDR2 FQNEAQ (reference sequence). This CDR3 has 15 residues. The CDR3 spells CASSHSGGSNQPQHF. The CDR3 DNA sequence: TGTGCCAGCAGCCACTCCGGGGGGAGCAATCAGCCCCAGCATTTT.

This sequence joins TRBV5-1 and TRBJ2-3; a possible D gene is TRBD2 (6 bases). Trimming removed 6 bases at V and 1 base at J, with 9 bases between. Germline V gene data show CDR1 as SGHRS and CDR2 as YFSETQ. The CDR3 extends over 13 amino acids. DNA of the CDR3: TGCGCCAGCAACTCGGGGGGCACAGATACGCAGTATTTT. It codes for CASNSGGTDTQYF.

The chain carries TRBV11-2 and TRBJ2-7, with D uncertain. V was pared by 1 base and J by 6 bases, with 7 bases between. CDR1 is SGHAT, CDR2 FQNNGV, per germline. The CDR3 is made up of 12 amino acids. CDR3 DNA: TGTGCCAGCAGCTTAGCTGGCGGCGAGCAGTACTTC. Translation gives CASSLAGGEQYF.

This clone was detected once. CDR3 region: CASSLDWAPTDTQYF. CDR3 sequence (DNA): TGCGCCAGCAGCTTGGACTGGGCGCCCACAGATACGCAGTATTTT. The gene calls are TRBV5-1 and TRBJ2-3, with D unclear. There are 15 residues in the CDR3. The V and J ends lost 0 bases and 2 bases respectively, with 10 bases between them. Germline V CDR1 and CDR2: SGHRS, YFSETQ.

The rearrangement uses TRBV23-1 and TRBJ1-1; D gene unclear. TRBV23-1 is an ORF; its function is uncertain. Trimming cost V 4 bases and J 5 bases, with 5 bases left between them. This CDR3 region has 11 residues. The CDR3 sequence: CASSRGTEAFF. The CDR3 nucleotides read TGCGCCAGCAGTCGCGGGACTGAAGCTTTCTTT.

The J gene is TRBJ1-2, the V gene TRBV30, with 7 bases aligning to TRBD1. This CDR3 region has 13 residues. Looked up from germline, CDR1 is GTSNPN and CDR2 is SVGIG (reference sequence). V shed 4 bases, J shed 7 bases, and the junction held 9 bases outside the gene matches. In DNA, the CDR3 is TGTGCCTGGACCAAGACAGGGTCGGGTGGCTACACCTTC. Amino acids: CAWTKTGSGGYTF.

This chain joins TRBV24-1 and TRBJ2-3, with D perhaps TRBD2 (5 bases). The CDR3 totals 15 residues. Germline CDR1 KGHDR, CDR2 SFDVKD. Trimming pared 12 bases from V and 5 bases from J, leaving 23 bases between. CDR3 sequence: CAPLVGSDGRDTQYF. The CDR3 DNA reads as TGTGCCCCCCTAGTTGGCTCCGATGGGAGAGATACGCAGTATTTT.

Only one count was recorded for this clone. The genes are TRBV11-2 and TRBJ2-2; 9 positions match TRBD1. This CDR3 is 16 amino acids long. Germline CDR1 is SGHAT and CDR2 is FQNNGV. V gave up 3 bases and J gave up 4 bases; unmatched junction bases: 6. The CDR3 sequence: CASSFSGTGTTGELFF. Here the CDR3 DNA reads TGTGCCAGCAGCTTTTCGGGGACAGGGACCACCGGGGAGCTGTTTTTT.

Only one count was recorded for this clone. The chain employs TRBV6-6 and TRBJ2-2, with 8 bases identical to TRBD2. The CDR3 extends over 16 amino acids. With V trimmed by 6 bases and J by 0 bases, 6 bases remained unmatched. Germline V gene sequence: CDR1 MNHNY, CDR2 SVGAGI (reference sequence). CDR3 in DNA: TGTGCCAGCAGCCGAACGGGGGGGTCGAACACCGGGGAGCTGTTTTTT. Translation: CASSRTGGSNTGELFF.

This clone was found a few times. The rearrangement links TRBV4-1 to TRBJ2-5, with D perhaps TRBD1 (6 bases). The germline gives CDR1 MGHRA, CDR2 YSYEKL. Trimming took off 2 bases at V and 1 base at J, with 20 bases between the two ends. This CDR3 region has 18 residues. The CDR3 reads CASSQPRLMAGVQETQYF. DNA of the CDR3: TGCGCCAGCAGCCAACCGCGCTTGATGGCAGGGGTCCAAGAGACCCAGTACTTC.

The V and J genes are TRBV6-1 and TRBJ1-6; TRBD1 aligns across 10 bases. The CDR3 spans 16 residues. J gave up 7 bases and V 3 bases, and 6 bases lay outside the gene matches. Germline V gene sequence: CDR1 MNHNS, CDR2 SASEGT. The chain's CDR3 is CASSEETGGVNSPLHF. Here the CDR3 DNA reads TGTGCCAGCAGTGAGGAGACAGGGGGCGTGAATTCACCCCTCCACTTT.

V gene TRBV30 combines with J gene TRBJ1-5; TRBD1 agrees at 9 bases. Germline assignment: CDR1 GTSNPN and CDR2 SVGIG (reference sequence). The V segment lost 2 bases and the J segment 0 bases; nucleotides outside the gene matches: 5. The CDR3 has 16 residues. CDR3 protein: CAWSTYRGHSNQPQHF. The CDR3 nucleotides are TGTGCCTGGAGTACATACAGGGGGCATAGCAATCAGCCCCAGCATTTT.

The chain uses TRBV10-3 and TRBJ2-3, with a possible D match to TRBD2 (5 bases). The germline gives CDR1 ENHRY, CDR2 SYGVKD. The CDR3 loop spans 14 amino acids. The V end was cut by 4 bases, the J end by 2 bases, with 10 bases between. CDR3 nucleotides: TGTGCCATCAGTGTGGCGGAGGACACAGATACGCAGTATTTT. Translating it yields CAISVAEDTDTQYF.

This clone has a handful of counts. V and J are TRBV2 and TRBJ2-5; the match to TRBD2 covers 9 bases. This CDR3 is built from 14 residues. CDR1 is SNHLY and CDR2 is FYNNEI in the germline V gene. Trimming removed 4 bases from V and 4 bases from J; junction bases left unmatched: 4. The CDR3 nucleotides read TGTGCCAGCAGTGTGTTTAGCGGGGGAGAGACCCAGTACTTC. This sequence encodes CASSVFSGGETQYF.

The chain links TRBV2 to TRBJ1-2; tentatively, D is TRBD1 (6 bases). Germline assignment: CDR1 SNHLY and CDR2 FYNNEI. There are 15 residues in the CDR3. V dropped 0 bases and J dropped 7 bases, with 15 bases sitting between them. CDR3 sequence: CASSEALVQGSGYTF. The CDR3 DNA reads TGTGCCAGCAGTGAAGCGTTAGTACAGGGATCTGGCTACACCTTC.

V and J are TRBV19 and TRBJ1-6; the D is unclear. This CDR3 is 13 amino acids long. Germline-derived CDR1 and CDR2 are LNHDA and SQIVND (reference sequence). V dropped 5 bases and J dropped 7 bases, with 9 bases sitting between them. The CDR3 is CASSGERNSPLHF. The CDR3 bases are TGTGCCAGTAGTGGGGAGAGGAATTCACCCCTCCACTTT.

The CDR3 sequence is CASSPRTGVNTGELFF. CDR3 DNA sequence: TGTGCCAGCAGCCCGAGGACAGGAGTGAACACCGGGGAGCTGTTTTTT. The rearrangement links TRBV5-5 to TRBJ2-2; 7 bases are a match to TRBD1. This CDR3 is 16 amino acids long. The germline gives CDR1 SGHKS, CDR2 YYEKEE (reference sequence). Unmatched junction bases numbered 7, after V lost 4 bases and J lost 1 base.

This rearrangement joins TRBV27 to TRBJ2-1; D perhaps matches TRBD2 (5 bases). Trimming left V 5 bases short and J 3 bases short, with 8 bases between. The CDR3 runs 13 residues. Per the germline V gene, CDR1 is MNHEY and CDR2 is SMNVEV (reference sequence). The DNA of the CDR3 is TGTGCCAGCAGTCCAGACTACTACAATGAGCAGTTCTTC. This codes for CASSPDYYNEQFF.

The J gene is TRBJ1-1, the V gene TRBV27; 9 positions match TRBD1. CDR1 is MNHEY and CDR2 is SMNVEV in the germline V gene (reference sequence). The CDR3 spans 15 residues. Trimming removed 6 bases from V and 1 base from J; junction bases left unmatched: 6. CDR3 region: CASRPAGQGNTEAFF. The DNA of the CDR3 is TGTGCCAGCAGACCCGCGGGACAGGGGAACACTGAAGCTTTCTTT.

The rearrangement links TRBV6-2 or TRBV6-3 to TRBJ2-2; D may be TRBD2 (5 bases). Germline values: CDR1 MNHEY, CDR2 SVGEGT. Between the trimmed V and J ends, which lost 4 bases and 8 bases, there was a span of 14 bases. This CDR3 region has 14 residues. DNA of the CDR3: TGTGCCAGCAGTTTGCCGGCGGGTTGGGGGGAGCTGTTTTTT. It is translated as CASSLPAGWGELFF.